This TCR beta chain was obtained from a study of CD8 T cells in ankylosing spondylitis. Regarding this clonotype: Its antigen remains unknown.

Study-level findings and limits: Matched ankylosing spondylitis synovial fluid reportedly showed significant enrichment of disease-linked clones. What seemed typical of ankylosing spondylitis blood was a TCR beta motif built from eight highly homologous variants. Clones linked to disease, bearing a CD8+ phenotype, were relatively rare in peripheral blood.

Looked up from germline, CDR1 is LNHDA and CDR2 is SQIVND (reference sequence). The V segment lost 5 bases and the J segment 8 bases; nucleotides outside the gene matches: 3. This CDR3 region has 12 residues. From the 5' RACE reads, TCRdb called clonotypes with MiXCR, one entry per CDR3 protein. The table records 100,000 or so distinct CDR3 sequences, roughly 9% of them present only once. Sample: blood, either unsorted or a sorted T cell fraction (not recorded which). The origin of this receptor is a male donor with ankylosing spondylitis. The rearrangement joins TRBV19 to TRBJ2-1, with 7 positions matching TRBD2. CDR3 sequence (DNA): TGTGCCAGTAGTGCGGGAGTGGATGAGCAGTTCTTC. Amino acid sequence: CASSAGVDEQFF.